This TCR beta chain is drawn from a study of blood T cells in healthy people across ages. Then a second PCR, running roughly 7 to 11 cycles, was carried out with a sample-barcoded 5' primer and a J-beta primer mix. TCRdb analysed the 5' RACE reads with MiXCR anew, one entry per CDR3 protein. The sample shows 700,000 to 900,000 distinct CDR3 sequences, under 30% of them seen only once. Study-level points and caveats: There was a strong correlation between TCR beta diversity and naive T cell percentage.

The CDR3 runs to 14 residues. Germline CDR1 is SGHRS and CDR2 is YFSETQ. Note on this clonotype: The antigen is undetermined.

These data also featured in a second study, about T cells of mothers and their children.

Material for sequencing was blood. The TCR originated in a boy between 10 and 17 years old in good health. The rearrangement joins TRBV5-1 to TRBJ1-4; 7 bases are shared with TRBD2. The J call may be incorrect, as the DNA end agrees better with TRBJ2-2. The CDR3 is CASSLTSDTGELFF. CDR3 bases: TGCGCCAGCAGCTTGACTAGCGACACCGGGGAGCTGTTTTTT.